The T cell receptor (beta chain) described here comes from a study of blood T cells in healthy people across ages. Study-level results: It was not possible, with unsorted PBMCs, to conclusively compare naive and antigen-experienced cells. Nothing was known about donor CMV status, and this possibly confounded expanded clonotype changes. While age rose, TCR beta diversity per million T cells dropped in a roughly linear way.

Regarding this clonotype: Its antigen is not known.

V shed 1 base and J 2 bases; nucleotides not matched to a gene: 1. The CDR3 is 15 amino acids. Per germline, CDR1 LGHNA and CDR2 YSLEER. A second PCR, run for roughly 7 to 11 cycles, used a sample-barcoded 5' primer plus a J-beta primer mix. TCRdb re-called the 5' RACE reads through MiXCR, storing one row per CDR3 protein. The sample yields about 680,000 distinct CDR3 sequences, around 48% seen once. The chain combines TRBV4-3 with TRBJ2-1; 8 bases match TRBD2. This TCR was recovered from a woman in her sixties in good health. Sequencing input: blood. CDR3 DNA: TGCGCCAGCAGCCAAGGGGGACTAGCCTACAATGAGCAGTTCTTC. Protein product: CASSQGGLAYNEQFF.